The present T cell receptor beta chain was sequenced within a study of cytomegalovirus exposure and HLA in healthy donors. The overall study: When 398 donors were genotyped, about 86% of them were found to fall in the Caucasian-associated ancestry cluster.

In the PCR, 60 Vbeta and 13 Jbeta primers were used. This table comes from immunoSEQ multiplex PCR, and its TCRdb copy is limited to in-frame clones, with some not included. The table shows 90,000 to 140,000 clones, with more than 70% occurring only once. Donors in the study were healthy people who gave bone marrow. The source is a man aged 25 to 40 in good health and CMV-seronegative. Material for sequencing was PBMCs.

CDR3 protein: CASSSEEDNEQFF. The CDR3, as DNA: TGTGCCAGCAGCTCCGAAGAGGACAATGAGCAGTTCTTC. The rearrangement uses TRBV5-6 and TRBJ2-1; D not certain. Germline lookup yields CDR1 SGHDT and CDR2 YYEEEE. The V gene lost 3 bases and the J gene lost 5 bases, with 9 bases spanning the gap. This CDR3 is 13 amino acids long. The entire variable domain, with the rest obtained from reference TRBV5-6 and TRBJ2-1, is as follows: DAGVTQSPTHLIKTRGQQVTLRCSPKSGHDTVSWYQQALGQGPQFIFQYYEEEERQRGNFPDRFSGHQFPNYSSELNVNALLLGDSALYLCASSSEEDNEQFFGPGTRLTVL.